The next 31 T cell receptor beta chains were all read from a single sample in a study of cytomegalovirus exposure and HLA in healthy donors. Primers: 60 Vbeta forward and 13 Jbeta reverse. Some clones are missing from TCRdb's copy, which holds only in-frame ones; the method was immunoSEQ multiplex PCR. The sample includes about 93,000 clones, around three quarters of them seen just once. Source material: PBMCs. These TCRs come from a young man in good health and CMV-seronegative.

CDR3 amino acids: CASSGTSGSFGYEQYV. In DNA, the CDR3 is TGTGCCAGCAGTGGGACTAGCGGGAGTTTCGGGTACGAGCAGTACGTC. V is TRBV6-1 and J is TRBJ2-7; 13 bases match TRBD2. Germline CDR1 reads MNHNS; CDR2 reads SASEGT. J lost 4 bases, V lost 4 bases, and 7 bases had no gene match. The CDR3 has 16 amino acids.

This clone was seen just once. DNA of the CDR3: TGTGCCAGTAGTATGGGGACAGGGAACACTGAAGCTTTCTTT. Amino acids: CASSMGTGNTEAFF. The V and J genes are TRBV19 and TRBJ1-1; TRBD1 agrees at 8 bases. Trimming took 3 bases from V and 1 from J; bases not matched to a gene: 1. The CDR3 is 14 amino acids. From germline, CDR1 is LNHDA and CDR2 SQIVND (reference sequence).

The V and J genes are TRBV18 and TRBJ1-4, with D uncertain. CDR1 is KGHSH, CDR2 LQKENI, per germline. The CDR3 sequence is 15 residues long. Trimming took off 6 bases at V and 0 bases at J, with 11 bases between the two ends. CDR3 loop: CASSLSVATNEKLFF. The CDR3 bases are TGTGCCAGCTCCCTCTCCGTTGCAACTAATGAAAAACTGTTTTTT.

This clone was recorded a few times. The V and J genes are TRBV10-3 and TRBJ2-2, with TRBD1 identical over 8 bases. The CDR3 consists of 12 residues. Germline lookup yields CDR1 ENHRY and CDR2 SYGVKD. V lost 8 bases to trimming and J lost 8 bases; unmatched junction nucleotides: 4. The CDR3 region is CAIPGGYGELFF. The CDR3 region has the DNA TGTGCCATCCCAGGGGGCTATGGGGAGCTGTTTTTT.

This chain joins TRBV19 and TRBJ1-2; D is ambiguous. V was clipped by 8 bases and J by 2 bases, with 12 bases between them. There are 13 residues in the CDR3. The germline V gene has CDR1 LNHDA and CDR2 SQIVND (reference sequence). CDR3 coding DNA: TGTGCCAGTTCAGAAGTAATCAACTATGGCTACACCTTC. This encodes CASSEVINYGYTF.

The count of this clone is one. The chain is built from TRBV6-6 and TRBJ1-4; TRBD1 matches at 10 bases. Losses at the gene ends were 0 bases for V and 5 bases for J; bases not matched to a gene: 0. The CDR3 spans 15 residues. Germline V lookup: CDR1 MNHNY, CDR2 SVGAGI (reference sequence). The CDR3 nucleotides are TGTGCCAGCAGTTACTCGGGACAGGGGAATGAAAAACTGTTTTTT. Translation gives CASSYSGQGNEKLFF.

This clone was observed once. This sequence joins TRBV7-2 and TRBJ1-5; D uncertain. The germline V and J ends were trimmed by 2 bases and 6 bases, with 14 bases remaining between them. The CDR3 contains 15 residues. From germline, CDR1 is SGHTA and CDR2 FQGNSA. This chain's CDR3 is CASSLSGRSGQPQHF. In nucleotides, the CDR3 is TGTGCCAGCAGCTTATCTGGCAGGTCAGGTCAGCCCCAGCATTTT.

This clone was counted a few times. The CDR3 is CASSIRQGPTPDYGYTF. CDR3 DNA: TGTGCCAGCAGCATCCGACAGGGCCCCACCCCGGACTATGGCTACACCTTC. This chain joins TRBV9 and TRBJ1-2; 7 nucleotides line up with TRBD1. The V and J ends lost 4 bases and 3 bases, in that order; junction bases with no gene match: 15. Germline assignment: CDR1 SGDLS and CDR2 YYNGEE. The CDR3 loop spans 17 amino acids. Combining the CDR3 with reference TRBV9 and TRBJ1-2 gives the whole variable domain DSGVTQTPKHLITATGQRVTLRCSPRSGDLSVYWYQQSLDQGLQFLIQYYNGEERAKGNILERFSAQQFPDLHSELNLSSLELGDSALYFCASSIRQGPTPDYGYTFGSGTRLTVV.

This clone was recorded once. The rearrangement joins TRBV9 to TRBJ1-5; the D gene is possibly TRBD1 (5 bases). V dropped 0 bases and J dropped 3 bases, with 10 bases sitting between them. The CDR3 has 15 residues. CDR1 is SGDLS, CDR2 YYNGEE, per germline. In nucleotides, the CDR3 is TGTGCCAGCAGCGTAGCTGACAGCCTCAATCAGCCCCAGCATTTT. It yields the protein CASSVADSLNQPQHF.

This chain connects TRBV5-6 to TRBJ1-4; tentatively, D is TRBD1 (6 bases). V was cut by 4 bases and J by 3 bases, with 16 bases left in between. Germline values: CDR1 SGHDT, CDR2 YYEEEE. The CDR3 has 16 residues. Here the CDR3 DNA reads TGTGCCAGCAGCGCTTTAGCAGGGGCAGCTAATGAAAAACTGTTTTTT. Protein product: CASSALAGAANEKLFF.

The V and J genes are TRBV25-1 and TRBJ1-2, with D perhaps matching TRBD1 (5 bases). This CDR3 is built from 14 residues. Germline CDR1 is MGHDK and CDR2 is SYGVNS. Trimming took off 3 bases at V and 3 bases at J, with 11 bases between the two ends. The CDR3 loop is CASSDVGGYYGYTF. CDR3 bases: TGTGCCAGCAGTGACGTCGGGGGGTACTATGGCTACACCTTC.

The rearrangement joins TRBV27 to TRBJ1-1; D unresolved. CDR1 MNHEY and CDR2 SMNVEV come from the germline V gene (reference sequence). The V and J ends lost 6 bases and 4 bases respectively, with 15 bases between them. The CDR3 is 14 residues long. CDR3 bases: TGTGCCAGCAGCCGAAGAGGGTTGGGCACTGAAGCTTTCTTT. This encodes CASSRRGLGTEAFF.

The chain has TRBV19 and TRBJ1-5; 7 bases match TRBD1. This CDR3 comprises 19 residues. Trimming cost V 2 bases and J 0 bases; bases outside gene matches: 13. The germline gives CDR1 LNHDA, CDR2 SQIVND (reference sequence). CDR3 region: CASSISGQVFLYSNQPQHF. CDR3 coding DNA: TGTGCCAGTAGTATATCAGGACAGGTGTTCCTCTATAGCAATCAGCCCCAGCATTTT.

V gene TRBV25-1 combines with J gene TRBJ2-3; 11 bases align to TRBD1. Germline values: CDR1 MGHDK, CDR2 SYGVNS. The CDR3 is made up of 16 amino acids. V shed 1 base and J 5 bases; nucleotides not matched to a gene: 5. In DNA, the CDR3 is TGTGCCAGCAGTGAATGGGAAGGGACAGGGGGAGATACGCAGTATTTT. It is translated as CASSEWEGTGGDTQYF.

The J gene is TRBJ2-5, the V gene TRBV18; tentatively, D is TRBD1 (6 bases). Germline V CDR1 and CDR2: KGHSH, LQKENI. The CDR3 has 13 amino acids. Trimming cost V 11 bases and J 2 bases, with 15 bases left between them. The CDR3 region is CAGQTGTQETQYF. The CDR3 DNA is TGTGCCGGTCAAACAGGGACGCAAGAGACCCAGTACTTC.

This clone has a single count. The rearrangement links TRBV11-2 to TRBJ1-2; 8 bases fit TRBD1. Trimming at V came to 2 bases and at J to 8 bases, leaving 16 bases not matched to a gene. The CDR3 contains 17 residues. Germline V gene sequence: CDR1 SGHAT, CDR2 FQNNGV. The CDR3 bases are TGTGCCAGCAGCTTACAGGACCGGACAGGGTCGGTCTGGGGCTACACCTTC. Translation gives CASSLQDRTGSVWGYTF. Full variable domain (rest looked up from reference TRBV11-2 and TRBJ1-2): EAGVAQSPRYKIIEKRQSVAFWCNPISGHATLYWYQQILGQGPKLLIQFQNNGVVDDSQLPKDRFSAERLKGVDSTLKIQPAKLEDSAVYLCASSLQDRTGSVWGYTFGSGTRLTVV.

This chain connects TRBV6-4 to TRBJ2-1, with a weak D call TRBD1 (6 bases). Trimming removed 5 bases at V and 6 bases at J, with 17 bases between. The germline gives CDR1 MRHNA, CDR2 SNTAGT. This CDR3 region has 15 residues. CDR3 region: CASSLRQAPLNEQFF. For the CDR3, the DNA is TGTGCCAGCAGTCTAAGACAGGCCCCGCTCAATGAGCAGTTCTTC.

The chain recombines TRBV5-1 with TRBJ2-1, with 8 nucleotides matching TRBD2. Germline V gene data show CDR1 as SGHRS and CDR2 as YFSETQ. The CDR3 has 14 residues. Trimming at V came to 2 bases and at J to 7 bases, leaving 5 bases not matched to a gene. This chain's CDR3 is CASSFQLAVNEQFF. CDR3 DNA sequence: TGCGCCAGCAGCTTCCAACTAGCGGTAAATGAGCAGTTCTTC.

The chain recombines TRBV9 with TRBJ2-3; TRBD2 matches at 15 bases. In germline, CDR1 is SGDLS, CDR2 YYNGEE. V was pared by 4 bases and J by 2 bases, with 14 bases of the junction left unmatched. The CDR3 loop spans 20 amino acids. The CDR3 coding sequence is TGTGCCAGCAGCCCCTTGGCCGGGACTAGCGGGGGGCCAACCACAGATACGCAGTATTTT. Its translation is CASSPLAGTSGGPTTDTQYF.

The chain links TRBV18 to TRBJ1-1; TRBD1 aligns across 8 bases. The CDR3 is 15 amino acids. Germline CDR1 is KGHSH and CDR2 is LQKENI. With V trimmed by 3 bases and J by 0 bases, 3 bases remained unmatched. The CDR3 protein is CASSPRTGLNTEAFF. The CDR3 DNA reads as TGTGCCAGCTCACCTCGGACAGGGCTGAACACTGAAGCTTTCTTT.

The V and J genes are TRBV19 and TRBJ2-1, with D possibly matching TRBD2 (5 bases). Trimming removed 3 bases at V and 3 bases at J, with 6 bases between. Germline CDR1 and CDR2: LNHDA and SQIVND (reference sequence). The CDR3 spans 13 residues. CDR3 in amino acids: CASSIGIYNEQFF. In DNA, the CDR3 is TGTGCCAGTAGTATCGGGATCTACAATGAGCAGTTCTTC.

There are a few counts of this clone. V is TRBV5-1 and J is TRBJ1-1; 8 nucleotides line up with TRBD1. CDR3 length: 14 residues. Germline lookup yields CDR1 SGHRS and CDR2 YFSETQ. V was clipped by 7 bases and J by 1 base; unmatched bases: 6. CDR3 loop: CASGEDRANTEAFF. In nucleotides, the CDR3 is TGCGCCAGCGGGGAGGACAGGGCGAACACTGAAGCTTTCTTT.

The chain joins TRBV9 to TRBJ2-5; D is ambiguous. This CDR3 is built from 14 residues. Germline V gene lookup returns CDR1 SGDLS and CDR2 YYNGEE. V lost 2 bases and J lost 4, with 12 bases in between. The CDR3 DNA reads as TGTGCCAGCAGCGTTTTTTCCTCGGGAGAGACCCAGTACTTC. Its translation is CASSVFSSGETQYF.

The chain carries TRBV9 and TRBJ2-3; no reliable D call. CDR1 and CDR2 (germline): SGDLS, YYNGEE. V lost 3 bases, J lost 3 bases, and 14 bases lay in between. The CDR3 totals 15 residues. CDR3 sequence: CASSARRLDTDTQYF. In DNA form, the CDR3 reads TGTGCCAGCAGCGCGCGTCGGCTAGATACAGATACGCAGTATTTT.

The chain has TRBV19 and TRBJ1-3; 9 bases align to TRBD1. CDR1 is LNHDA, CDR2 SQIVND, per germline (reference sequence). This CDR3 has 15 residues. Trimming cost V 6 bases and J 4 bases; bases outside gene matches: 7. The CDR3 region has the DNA TGTGCCAGTAGGCACAGGGGGCCGTCGGGAAACACCATATATTTT. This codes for CASRHRGPSGNTIYF.

CDR3 sequence (DNA): TGTGCCTGGAGTGAATCGGGACAAGATTTCTCCTACGAGCAGTACTTC. It specifies CAWSESGQDFSYEQYF. The chain has TRBV30 and TRBJ2-7; the D gene is possibly TRBD1 (6 bases). Germline assignment: CDR1 GTSNPN and CDR2 SVGIG (reference sequence). The CDR3 runs to 16 residues. Trimming pared 1 base from V and 0 bases from J, leaving 16 bases between.

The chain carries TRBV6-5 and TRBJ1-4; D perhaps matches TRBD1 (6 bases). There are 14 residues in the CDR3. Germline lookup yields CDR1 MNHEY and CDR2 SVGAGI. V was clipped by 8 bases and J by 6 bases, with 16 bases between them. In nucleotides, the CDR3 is TGTGCCAGCGGGAAACAGGGACGGTATGAAAAACTGTTTTTT. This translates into CASGKQGRYEKLFF.

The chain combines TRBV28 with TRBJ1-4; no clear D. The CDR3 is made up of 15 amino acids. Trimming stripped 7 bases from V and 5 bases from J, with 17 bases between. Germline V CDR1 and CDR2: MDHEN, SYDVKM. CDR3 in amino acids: CASTLDSNENEKLFF. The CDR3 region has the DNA TGTGCCAGCACCCTGGACTCAAATGAAAATGAAAAACTGTTTTTT.

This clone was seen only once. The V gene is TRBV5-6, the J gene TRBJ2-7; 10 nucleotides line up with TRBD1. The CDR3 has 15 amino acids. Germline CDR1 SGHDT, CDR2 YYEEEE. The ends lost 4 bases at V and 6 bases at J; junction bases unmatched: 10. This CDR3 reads CASSPRDGTGVEQYV. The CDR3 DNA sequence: TGTGCCAGCAGCCCCCGTGACGGGACAGGGGTCGAGCAGTACGTC.

Here the CDR3 DNA reads TGTGCCAGCAGCTTAGTAGGACAGGGAGTAATGCGGGAGCTGTTTTTT. Translation gives CASSLVGQGVMRELFF. This chain uses TRBV7-8 with TRBJ2-2, with 8 nucleotides matching TRBD1. Germline CDR1 is SGHVS and CDR2 is FQNEAQ. Unmatched junction bases numbered 10, after V lost 1 base and J lost 9 bases. The CDR3 sequence is 16 residues long.

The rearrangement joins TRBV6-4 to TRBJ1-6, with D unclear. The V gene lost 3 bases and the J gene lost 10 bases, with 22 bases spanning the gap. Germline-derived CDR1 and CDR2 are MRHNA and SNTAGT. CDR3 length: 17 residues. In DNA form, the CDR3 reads TGTGCCAGCAGTGAATATCCCCAAGCCACGTCGTGGTCACCCCTCCACTTT. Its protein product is CASSEYPQATSWSPLHF.